The 27 T cell receptor beta chains reported below all come from one sample, sequenced in a study of blood T cell repertoires in COVID-19. Assay used: immunoSEQ multiplex PCR; TCRdb lists only in-frame clones, some missing. Altogether 450,000 or so clones are present, roughly 89% being singletons, with the ten largest covering roughly 1%. The specimen sequenced was peripheral blood. These receptors came from a man aged 18 to 29 with COVID-19, enrolled during active disease.

This clone was observed a single time. V and J are TRBV7-9 and TRBJ1-1, with D maybe TRBD1 (5 bases). V was shortened by 4 bases and J by 7 bases, with 19 bases between the two germline ends. The CDR3 has 15 amino acids. CDR1 is SEHNR and CDR2 is FQNEAQ in the germline V gene (reference sequence). The CDR3 protein is CASSSRTSMGNEAFF. The CDR3 nucleotides read TGTGCCAGCAGCTCCAGGACATCTATGGGGAATGAAGCTTTCTTT.

The rearrangement joins TRBV2 to TRBJ2-7, with 11 bases lining up with TRBD2. The CDR3 covers 15 residues. Trimming removed 4 bases from V and 3 bases from J; junction bases left unmatched: 5. The germline gives CDR1 SNHLY, CDR2 FYNNEI. The CDR3 DNA follows: TGTGCCAGCAGTGCCGTGACTAGCGGGGACTACGAGCAGTACTTC. Amino acids: CASSAVTSGDYEQYF.

The CDR3 spells CASNTDRGPYEQYF. In DNA form, the CDR3 reads TGTGCCAGCAACACTGACAGGGGCCCCTACGAGCAGTACTTC. The chain is built from TRBV5-4 and TRBJ2-7; 8 bases are a match to TRBD1. Trimming removed 6 bases from V and 2 bases from J; junction bases left unmatched: 7. The CDR3 covers 14 residues. The germline V gene encodes CDR1 SGHNT and CDR2 YYREEE (reference sequence).

The J gene is TRBJ2-5, the V gene TRBV5-1; 10 nucleotides agree with TRBD2. The CDR3 has 16 residues. Unmatched junction bases numbered 7, after V lost 3 bases and J lost 2 bases. Germline CDR1 is SGHRS and CDR2 is YFSETQ. CDR3 bases: TGCGCCAGCAGCTACGGACTAGCGGAGCGACAAGAGACCCAGTACTTC. This encodes CASSYGLAERQETQYF.

As to this clone: Other DNA sequences within the sample encode an identical CDR3. The J gene is TRBJ1-2, the V gene TRBV12-3 or TRBV12-4; D call uncertain. The CDR3 covers 13 residues. Trimming took off 1 base at V and 2 bases at J, with 5 bases between the two ends. CDR3 amino acids: CASSLGQNYGYTF. In DNA, the CDR3 is TGTGCCAGCAGTTTAGGTCAGAACTATGGCTACACCTTC.

This clone has only one observation. V is TRBV2 and J is TRBJ2-2, with TRBD2 as a possible D gene (5 bases). Germline assignment: CDR1 SNHLY and CDR2 FYNNEI. There are 14 residues in the CDR3. V was cut by 7 bases and J by 7 bases, with 16 bases left in between. The CDR3, as DNA: TGTGCCAGCAAGAGCGGACCGAGCGGCGGGGAGCTGTTTTTT. Its translation: CASKSGPSGGELFF.

The chain couples TRBV27 to TRBJ1-6, with D perhaps matching TRBD1 (6 bases). Trimming pared 7 bases from V and 0 bases from J, leaving 22 bases between. The CDR3 consists of 19 residues. CDR1 is MNHEY and CDR2 is SMNVEV in the germline V gene (reference sequence). Here the CDR3 reads CASTPNRGAHSSYNSPLHF. The CDR3 DNA reads as TGTGCCAGCACCCCAAATCGGGGGGCCCATAGCTCCTATAATTCACCCCTCCACTTT.

J is TRBJ1-6 and V is TRBV15, with D perhaps matching TRBD1 (5 bases). V was pared by 0 bases and J by 2 bases, with 8 bases between. Germline V CDR1 and CDR2: LNHNV, YYDKDF (reference sequence). This CDR3 spans 16 amino acids. The CDR3 DNA is TGTGCCACCAGCAGAGATTCGGGGGCCTATAATTCACCCCTCCACTTT. Protein sequence: CATSRDSGAYNSPLHF. The full variable domain, in which reference TRBV15 and TRBJ1-6 provide the parts outside the CDR3, is DAMVIQNPRYQVTQFGKPVTLSCSQTLNHNVMYWYQQKSSQAPKLLFHYYDKDFNNEADTPDNFQSRRPNTSFCFLDIRSPGLGDTAMYLCATSRDSGAYNSPLHFGNGTRLTVT.

The chain links TRBV6-5 to TRBJ2-1; TRBD2 matches 7 bases. Germline-derived CDR1 and CDR2 are MNHEY and SVGAGI. Germline trimming cut 7 bases from V and 4 bases from J; bases unmatched to any gene: 10. The CDR3 runs to 15 residues. The CDR3 sequence: CASMSSLADYNEQFF. Written as DNA, the CDR3 is TGTGCCAGCATGTCAAGTCTAGCGGATTACAATGAGCAGTTCTTC.

The chain joins TRBV29-1 to TRBJ1-1; D may be TRBD1 (6 bases). The ends were cut back, 4 bases at V and 3 bases at J, with 12 bases in the middle. The germline CDR1 and CDR2 sequences are SQVTM and ANQGSEA. This CDR3 is 13 amino acids long. CDR3 DNA sequence: TGCAGCGTTGTCTTGGACAGATACACTGAAGCTTTCTTT. Its translation: CSVVLDRYTEAFF.

The chain uses TRBV7-2 and TRBJ1-1; TRBD1 might be the D (5 bases). The CDR3 length is 13 residues. CDR1 is SGHTA, CDR2 FQGNSA, per germline. V lost 1 base and J lost 10, with 13 bases in between. The CDR3 reads CASSLDRTLGAFF. The CDR3, as DNA: TGTGCCAGCAGCTTAGACAGGACCTTGGGAGCTTTCTTT.

The chain employs TRBV3-1 (or the pseudogene TRBV3-2) and TRBJ2-7; a possible D gene is TRBD2 (6 bases). In germline, CDR1 is LGHDT, CDR2 YNNKEL (reference sequence). Trimming shortened V by 4 bases and J by 0 bases, and 13 bases separated the two germline ends. This CDR3 is 15 amino acids long. The CDR3 loop is CASSRGSGNSYEQYF. DNA of the CDR3: TGTGCCAGCAGCCGAGGTAGCGGTAACTCCTACGAGCAGTACTTC.

The chain is built from TRBV3-1 (or the pseudogene TRBV3-2) and TRBJ2-7; 7 bases are shared with TRBD2. Unmatched junction bases numbered 2, after V lost 1 base and J lost 2 bases. The germline CDR1 and CDR2 sequences are LGHDT and YNNKEL (reference sequence). The length of the CDR3 is 14 residues. The CDR3 DNA is TGTGCCAGCAGCCAAGCGGGAGGTACCTACGAGCAGTACTTC. Encoded protein: CASSQAGGTYEQYF.

The V gene is TRBV4-2, the J gene TRBJ2-7, with 13 bases matching TRBD2. The germline gives CDR1 LGHNA, CDR2 YNFKEQ. Germline trimming cut 4 bases from V and 0 bases from J; bases unmatched to any gene: 6. This CDR3 contains 17 residues. The CDR3 loop is CASSRRGTSGDSYEQYF. The CDR3 region has the DNA TGTGCCAGCAGCCGCCGCGGGACTAGCGGGGACTCCTACGAGCAGTACTTC.

The chain has TRBV27 and TRBJ2-1; D remains unclear. The CDR3 sequence is 16 residues long. Between the trimmed V and J ends, which lost 0 bases and 3 bases, there was a span of 12 bases. Germline CDR1 MNHEY, CDR2 SMNVEV (reference sequence). Here the CDR3 reads CASSLSGPPIYNEQFF. In nucleotides, the CDR3 is TGTGCCAGCAGTTTATCGGGCCCACCGATCTACAATGAGCAGTTCTTC.

Only a few counts were recorded for this clone. The rearrangement links TRBV9 to TRBJ1-2, with 10 bases that match TRBD1. The CDR3 is 16 amino acids. Germline lookup yields CDR1 SGDLS and CDR2 YYNGEE. V dropped 3 bases and J dropped 4; count of bases not matched to a gene: 9. This chain's CDR3 is CASSDPGTGAFYGYTF. The CDR3 nucleotides read TGTGCCAGCAGCGATCCCGGGACAGGGGCCTTCTATGGCTACACCTTC.

This chain connects TRBV7-3 to TRBJ2-3; 7 bases line up with TRBD2. CDR1 and CDR2 from the germline V gene are SGHTA and FQGTGA. Losses at the gene ends were 2 bases for V and 0 bases for J; bases not matched to a gene: 5. CDR3 length: 16 amino acids. The CDR3 nucleotides read TGTGCCAGCAGCTTAGCTGGGACTACCAGCACAGATACGCAGTATTTT. It specifies CASSLAGTTSTDTQYF.

The genes are TRBV5-4 and TRBJ2-3, with TRBD1 matching 7 bases. With 5 bases clipped from V and 2 bases from J, the junction kept 5 bases outside the gene matches. CDR1 SGHNT and CDR2 YYREEE come from the germline V gene (reference sequence). The CDR3 has 14 amino acids. CDR3 sequence reads: CASSFGTATDTQYF. For the CDR3, the DNA is TGTGCCAGCAGTTTCGGGACAGCCACAGATACGCAGTATTTT.

This chain connects TRBV6-5 to TRBJ1-6, with 7 bases lining up with TRBD1. The germline V gene has CDR1 MNHEY and CDR2 SVGAGI. With 5 bases clipped from V and 10 bases from J, the junction kept 5 bases outside the gene matches. CDR3 length: 13 amino acids. The CDR3 DNA is TGTGCCAGCAGTACCAGGGGGTCGTCACCCCTCCACTTT. It yields the protein CASSTRGSSPLHF.

CDR3 amino acids: CASSLVAGGGDKQYF. The CDR3 DNA reads as TGTGCCAGCAGCTTAGTAGCGGGAGGGGGTGACAAGCAGTACTTC. This chain uses TRBV7-3 with TRBJ2-7; 11 bases are a match to TRBD2. V dropped 2 bases and J dropped 8; count of bases not matched to a gene: 8. In germline, CDR1 is SGHTA, CDR2 FQGTGA. CDR3 length equals 15 residues.

The CDR3 reads CSGQDTDTQYF. The CDR3, as DNA: TGCAGTGGGCAAGACACAGATACGCAGTATTTT. The gene calls are TRBV20-1 and TRBJ2-3; D is ambiguous. Per the germline V gene, CDR1 is DFQATT and CDR2 is SNEGSKA (reference sequence). The CDR3 runs to 11 residues. V lost 7 bases and J 2 bases, leaving 7 bases between the germline ends.

This clone was detected once. The CDR3 loop reads CASSLDLGQVYNEQFF. The CDR3 DNA is TGTGCCAGCAGCTTAGATCTAGGACAGGTATACAATGAGCAGTTCTTC. The chain joins TRBV7-8 to TRBJ2-1, with TRBD1 identical over 7 bases. After removal of 1 base from V and 4 bases from J, the junction contained 7 bases not matched to a gene. CDR1 is SGHVS, CDR2 FQNEAQ, per germline. The CDR3 has 16 residues. The full variable domain, completed using reference TRBV7-8 and TRBJ2-1, is GAGVSQSPRYKVAKRGQDVALRCDPISGHVSLFWYQQALGQGPEFLTYFQNEAQLDKSGLPSDRFFAERPEGSVSTLKIQRTQQEDSAVYLCASSLDLGQVYNEQFFGPGTRLTVL.

The genes are TRBV7-9 and TRBJ2-6; tentative D call: TRBD1 (6 bases). The CDR3 covers 18 residues. The germline V and J ends were trimmed by 8 bases and 2 bases, with 22 bases remaining between them. Germline CDR1 SEHNR, CDR2 FQNEAQ (reference sequence). CDR3 coding DNA: TGTGCCAGCTCCGACAGGTCGTCCAGTGGGACTGGGGCCAACGTCCTGACTTTC. Its protein is CASSDRSSSGTGANVLTF. Variable domain in full (rest from reference TRBV7-9 and TRBJ2-6): DTGVSQNPRHKITKRGQNVTFRCDPISEHNRLYWYRQTLGQGPEFLTYFQNEAQLEKSRLLSDRFSAERPKGSFSTLEIQRTEQGDSAMYLCASSDRSSSGTGANVLTFGAGSRLTVL.

The V and J genes are TRBV18 and TRBJ2-5, with D tentatively TRBD1 (6 bases). Germline V CDR1 and CDR2: KGHSH, LQKENI. This CDR3 is built from 13 residues. V lost 6 bases and J 1 base, leaving 9 bases between the germline ends. CDR3 loop: CASSRGAQETQYF. CDR3 DNA: TGTGCCAGCTCCAGGGGAGCCCAAGAGACCCAGTACTTC. The full variable domain, rest sourced from reference TRBV18 and TRBJ2-5, is NAGVMQNPRHLVRRRGQEARLRCSPMKGHSHVYWYRQLPEEGLKFMVYLQKENIIDESGMPKERFSAEFPKEGPSILRIQQVVRGDSAAYFCASSRGAQETQYFGPGTRLLVL.

This chain connects TRBV2 to TRBJ2-5; 7 bases fit TRBD1. The CDR3 covers 13 residues. From germline, CDR1 is SNHLY and CDR2 FYNNEI. Trimming removed 6 bases from V and 2 bases from J; junction bases left unmatched: 3. Here the CDR3 reads CASRRDRQETQYF. The CDR3 DNA sequence: TGTGCCAGCAGACGGGACAGACAAGAGACCCAGTACTTC.

The chain's CDR3 is CASSESLAGRYETQYF. DNA for the CDR3: TGTGCCAGCAGTGAAAGTTTAGCGGGGAGGTATGAGACCCAGTACTTC. The V call is TRBV2, the J call TRBJ2-5, with 8 bases fitting TRBD2. The germline CDR1 and CDR2 sequences are SNHLY and FYNNEI. The V and J ends lost 2 bases and 5 bases, in that order; junction bases with no gene match: 10. The CDR3 contains 16 residues.

This chain uses TRBV5-1 with TRBJ2-5; 11 bases line up with TRBD2. J gave up 5 bases and V 2 bases, and 5 bases lay outside the gene matches. From germline, CDR1 is SGHRS and CDR2 YFSETQ. The CDR3 has 15 amino acids. CDR3 sequence reads: CASSFSGRAGETQYF. The CDR3 DNA reads as TGCGCCAGCAGCTTTAGCGGGAGGGCCGGGGAGACCCAGTACTTC.